A single sample is the source of the 2 T cell receptor beta chains below, sequenced in a study of blood T cell repertoires in COVID-19 (dated by TCRdb to 2018 to 2021). The receptor library was made with the immunoSEQ multiplex PCR assay. Sourced from immuneACCESS, this table was stored by TCRdb with only in-frame sequences that have V and J called. A share of the clones is absent; for the studies checked, an unresolved V gene accounts for under half, and the remainder has no known explanation. The sample table holds around 450,000 clones, of which roughly 90% were seen once. In total, the top ten clones hold 0.7% of the sample. The sequenced sample consisted of PBMCs or T cells enriched from blood (not recorded which). These receptor sequences come from a woman aged 18 to 35 who had recovered from COVID-19.

The rearrangement uses TRBV5-1 and TRBJ1-1, with TRBD1 matching 9 bases. V shed 0 bases, J shed 7 bases, and the junction held 4 bases outside the gene matches. Looked up from germline, CDR1 is SGHRS and CDR2 is YFSETQ. This CDR3 has 14 residues. CDR3 residues: CASSLVDRGNEAFF. DNA for the CDR3: TGCGCCAGCAGCTTGGTGGACAGGGGAAATGAAGCTTTCTTT.

The J gene is TRBJ2-3, the V gene TRBV29-1, with 7 bases fitting TRBD1. V was pared by 4 bases and J by 2 bases, with 9 bases of the junction left unmatched. This CDR3 is built from 15 residues. From germline, CDR1 is SQVTM and CDR2 ANQGSEA. The DNA of the CDR3 is TGCAGCGTTGGGGCGGACAGGCGGCTCACAGATACGCAGTATTTT. Its translation: CSVGADRRLTDTQYF.